This record looks at one T cell receptor beta chain sequence and its context. No antigen is known for it. Base qualities are not at hand, and no much larger clone is one base apart. The entry originates in a study of blood T cell repertoires in COVID-19 (dated by TCRdb to about 2020). About the investigation overall: Samples from collaborators originated in the United States, Italy and Spain and spanned both the acute and convalescent phases of COVID-19. HLA class I and class II types, where available, came from metadata supplied by the sample provider rather than from assay-based typing. The dataset comprised deeply sampled blood TCRbeta repertoires from subjects exposed to, actively infected with, or recovered from COVID-19. Sample metadata almost always included a de-identified subject ID, COVID-19 status, age in years and sex. The repertoires were released in a freely available public database intended as a resource for research on the immune response to SARS-CoV-2. Samples were obtained from the ongoing ImmuneRACE study (first 160 participants) and from roughly 1,300 subjects provided by 6 global collaborators. The material from the prospective study consisted of cDNA or gDNA derived from T cells, B-cell-depleted T cells, or PBMCs. Results and caveats for the whole study, not just this receptor: The quantity of clinical and demographic metadata differed by source and by participant and was supplied without curation.

The CDR3 starts with the cysteine, ends with the phenylalanine, and has 13 residues. The read is trimmed to its CDR3 DNA, 39 bases read in frame from base 1. CDR1 MNHEY and CDR2 SVGAGI were looked up in the germline V gene. V and J lose 5 bases and 2 bases, and a span of 9 bases separates them. In Seattle, one collaborating source enrolled patients while the infection was active and tracked those patients longitudinally over the course of disease. Collaborating institutions collected whole blood in K2EDTA tubes following their own protocols. For TCRbeta analysis, collaborators shipped samples as frozen whole blood, isolated PBMCs, or DNA extracted from either of those sample types. TCRbeta CDR3 regions were amplified from genomic DNA by means of the immunoSEQ Assay, a bias-controlled multiplex PCR. The study's processing was this. Within the assay, amplification of reference gene primers was used to estimate how many nucleated cells each sample contained. To quantify the absolute abundance of each unique TCRbeta CDR3 rearrangement, sequence reads were collapsed and filtered. For each sample, productive Simpson clonality was calculated as the square root of Simpson's diversity index over productive rearrangements. Entries here come from immuneACCESS through TCRdb and include only in-frame sequences with V and J called. Some clones fail to appear in such tables; in the studies checked, an unresolved V gene covers under half of the shortfall, and the cause of the remainder is unknown. That table is the source of V, J and clone size, and D and trimming were worked out from the DNA. Recorded for this sample are roughly 130,000 clones; around 79% of them occurred a single time. Together, the top ten hold around 5% of the sample.

This chain is built from TRBV6-5 and TRBJ1-1; TRBD1 is perhaps the D gene, given 5 matching bases. The receptor comes from a woman in her seventies with COVID-19, enrolled during active disease. Sequenced input: peripheral blood. The DNA sequence is TGTGCCAGCAGTACGGACACTAACACTGAAGCTTTCTTT. Translated, this gives CASSTDTNTEAFF.